This TCR beta chain came from a study of blood T cell repertoires in COVID-19. Study-level information: In each case, the material was cDNA or gDNA derived from T cells, B-cell-depleted T cells, or PBMCs.

The CDR3 totals 11 residues. V was pared by 5 bases and J by 7 bases, with 3 bases of the junction left unmatched. Germline assignment: CDR1 GTSNPN and CDR2 SVGIG (reference sequence). The protocol was immunoSEQ multiplex PCR, while the TCRdb copy is restricted to in-frame clones and leaves out a portion. The table has fewer than 350,000 clones, more than 70% seen once. The TCR was taken from a woman between 55 and 75 years old with COVID-19, enrolled during active disease. The chain employs TRBV30 and TRBJ1-2, with 8 bases that match TRBD1. Sequenced input: peripheral blood. Here the CDR3 reads CAWQGAGGYTF. The CDR3, as DNA: TGTGCCTGGCAGGGGGCAGGTGGCTACACCTTC.